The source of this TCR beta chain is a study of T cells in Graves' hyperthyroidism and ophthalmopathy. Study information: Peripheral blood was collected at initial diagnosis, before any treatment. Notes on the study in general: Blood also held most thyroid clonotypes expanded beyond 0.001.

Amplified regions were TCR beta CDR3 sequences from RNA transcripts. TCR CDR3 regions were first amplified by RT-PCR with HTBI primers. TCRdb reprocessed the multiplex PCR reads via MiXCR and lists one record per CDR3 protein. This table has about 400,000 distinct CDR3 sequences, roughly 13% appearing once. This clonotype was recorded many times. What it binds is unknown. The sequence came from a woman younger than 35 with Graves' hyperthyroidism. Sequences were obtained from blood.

For the CDR3, the DNA is TGTGCCAGCAGCAAGGAGACGGAGCCTCTGAGATTTGCCCAGCATTTT. Translation: CASSKETEPLRFAQHF. The chain carries TRBV5-8 and TRBJ1-5; D gene ambiguous. Germline values: CDR1 SGHTS, CDR2 YDEGEE. This CDR3 comprises 16 residues. Trimming removed 4 bases at V and 11 bases at J, with 25 bases between.